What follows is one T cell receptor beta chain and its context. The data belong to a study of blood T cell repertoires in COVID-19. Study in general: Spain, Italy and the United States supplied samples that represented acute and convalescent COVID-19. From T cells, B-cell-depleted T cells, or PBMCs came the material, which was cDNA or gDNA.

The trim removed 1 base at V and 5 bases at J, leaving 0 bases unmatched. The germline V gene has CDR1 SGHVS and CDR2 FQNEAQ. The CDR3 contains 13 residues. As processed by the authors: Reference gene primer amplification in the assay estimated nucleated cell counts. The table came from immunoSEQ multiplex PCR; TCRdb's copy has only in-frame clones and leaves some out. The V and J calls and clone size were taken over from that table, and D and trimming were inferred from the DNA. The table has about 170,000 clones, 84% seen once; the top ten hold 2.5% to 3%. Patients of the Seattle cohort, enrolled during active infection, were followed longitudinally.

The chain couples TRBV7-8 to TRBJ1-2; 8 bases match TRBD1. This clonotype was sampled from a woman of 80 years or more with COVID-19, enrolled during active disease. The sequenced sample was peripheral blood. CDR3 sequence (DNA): TGTGCCAGCAGCTTAGGACAGGGGTATGGCTACACCTTC. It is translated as CASSLGQGYGYTF. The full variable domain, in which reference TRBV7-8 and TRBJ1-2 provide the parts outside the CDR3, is GAGVSQSPRYKVAKRGQDVALRCDPISGHVSLFWYQQALGQGPEFLTYFQNEAQLDKSGLPSDRFFAERPEGSVSTLKIQRTQQEDSAVYLCASSLGQGYGYTFGSGTRLTVV.